This T cell receptor beta chain was identified during a study of blood T cell repertoires in COVID-19 (dated by TCRdb to 2018 to 2020). In terms of the full investigation: Samples covering the acute and convalescent phases of COVID-19 were provided by collaborators in the United States, Italy and Spain. Deeply sampled blood TCRbeta repertoires from subjects exposed to, actively infected with, or recovered from COVID-19 were included in the dataset. Samples were obtained from the ongoing ImmuneRACE study (first 160 participants) and from approximately 1,200 subjects provided by 6 global collaborators. Where available, HLA class I and class II types were taken from metadata supplied by the sample provider and were not determined by assay-based typing. The material from the prospective study consisted of cDNA or gDNA derived from T cells, B-cell-depleted T cells, or PBMCs. Sample metadata almost always included a de-identified subject ID, COVID-19 status, age in years and sex. The repertoires were made available in a free public database intended to serve as a resource for research on the immune response to SARS-CoV-2. Summary of the overall study and its limitations: Clinical and demographic metadata were provided uncurated, with the amount varying by source and participant.

Each collaborating institution followed its own protocols to collect whole blood in K2EDTA tubes. For TCRbeta analysis, collaborator samples were shipped as frozen whole blood, as isolated PBMCs, or as DNA extracted from either sample type. The CDR3 starts with the cysteine, ends with the phenylalanine, and has 14 residues. Only CDR3 DNA remains: 42 bases, in frame from the first base. V is reduced by 5 bases and J by 4 bases, leaving a spacing of 13 bases between them. CDR1 and CDR2 are drawn from the germline V gene: SGHTA, FQGNSA. TCRbeta CDR3 regions were amplified from genomic DNA by means of the immunoSEQ Assay, a bias-controlled multiplex PCR. Per the authors' processing: Within the assay, amplification of reference gene primers was used to estimate how many nucleated cells each sample contained. To quantify the absolute abundance of each unique TCRbeta CDR3 rearrangement, sequence reads were collapsed and filtered. For each sample, productive Simpson clonality was calculated as the square root of Simpson's diversity index over productive rearrangements. Entries here come from immuneACCESS through TCRdb and include only in-frame sequences with V and J called. Some clones fail to appear in such tables; in the studies checked, an unresolved V gene covers under half of the shortfall, and the cause of the remainder is unknown. The DNA was the basis for D and trimming; V, J and clone size are from that table. Counted in this sample were 100,000 to 120,000 clones; approximately 70% of them appeared once. Of the sample, under 10% is held by the ten largest clones.

Notes on this clone: The antigen it recognizes is unknown. Qualities for individual bases were not recorded, and no much larger clone is one base off.

The sequence joins TRBV7-2 to TRBJ2-3, with an unclear D gene assignment. The sequenced material came from peripheral blood. The TCR sequence derives from a woman in her sixties with acute or convalescent COVID-19. The sequenced DNA is TGTGCCAGCAGCCCCAGACTGATATCAGATACGCAGTATTTT. It translates to CASSPRLISDTQYF.